This T cell receptor beta chain was retrieved from a study of PD-1 blockade in classical Hodgkin lymphoma. Regarding the study as a whole: The authors have not defined what causes the repertoire differences, possibly disease activity or prior therapy.

The length of the CDR3 is 14 residues. Time point here: newly diagnosed, previously untreated cHL patient sample. Newly diagnosed, untreated classical Hodgkin lymphoma PBMCs provided comparison. For this clone: Antigen: not known.

Generated by immunoSEQ multiplex PCR, the TCRdb table keeps only in-frame clones and is missing some. The table lists roughly 70,000 clones, over 90% of them singletons. V is TRBV21-1 and J is TRBJ1-1. TRBV21-1 is termed a pseudogene. This sequence originates from a human donor with classical Hodgkin lymphoma. Sequencing was carried out using peripheral blood mononuclear cells (PBMCs). DNA of the CDR3: TGTGCCAGCAGCAGTGAGAACGGTAACACTGAAGCTTTCTTT. This sequence encodes CASSSENGNTEAFF.